A single sample is the source of the 15 T cell receptor beta chains below, sequenced in a study of T cell repertoires in cytomegalovirus infection. These TCRs are of unknown antigen specificity. TCRdb reanalysed the reads using MiXCR and keeps one entry per CDR3 protein. The sample includes fewer than 350,000 distinct CDR3 sequences, roughly 29% of them seen just once. The sequencing here drew on cultured PBMCs, taken from culture after CMV antigen stimulation. All receptors come from a human donor in good health (CMV status not recorded). Some clones in this sample may be carry-over from other donors' samples.

V usage is TRBV15 and J usage is TRBJ1-3; no firm D call. V lost 0 bases and J lost 0, with 6 bases in between. CDR3 length equals 15 residues. Per germline, CDR1 LNHNV and CDR2 YYDKDF (reference sequence). CDR3 DNA: TGTGCCACCAGCAGAGATAGGGCCTCTGGAAACACCATATATTTT. Protein sequence: CATSRDRASGNTIYF. Supplemented by reference TRBV15 and TRBJ1-3, the full variable domain reads DAMVIQNPRYQVTQFGKPVTLSCSQTLNHNVMYWYQQKSSQAPKLLFHYYDKDFNNEADTPDNFQSRRPNTSFCFLDIRSPGLGDTAMYLCATSRDRASGNTIYFGEGSWLTVV.

This chain uses TRBV7-9 with TRBJ2-7, with 8 bases matching TRBD1. V gave up 5 bases and J gave up 6 bases; unmatched junction bases: 9. Per the germline V gene, CDR1 is SEHNR and CDR2 is FQNEAQ (reference sequence). This CDR3 region has 14 residues. Here the CDR3 reads CASSPQTGATEQYF. CDR3 DNA sequence: TGTGCCAGCAGCCCCCAGACAGGGGCAACCGAGCAGTACTTC.

This clonotype occurred a few times. The rearrangement joins TRBV6-1 to TRBJ1-5, with D unclear. The CDR3 runs 16 residues. V was pared by 6 bases and J by 2 bases, with 17 bases between. Germline V gene lookup returns CDR1 MNHNS and CDR2 SASEGT. CDR3 sequence reads: CASRTSPVIGNQPQHF. In nucleotides, the CDR3 is TGTGCCAGCAGGACCTCACCGGTGATCGGCAATCAGCCCCAGCATTTT.

This chain uses TRBV7-6 with TRBJ1-1; TRBD1 aligns across 7 bases. Germline values: CDR1 SGHVS, CDR2 FNYEAQ. CDR3 length equals 19 residues. Unmatched junction bases numbered 25, after V lost 5 bases and J lost 7 bases. The DNA of the CDR3 is TGTGCCAGCAGCCGGGGGATGACAGGGTCGAAAAGGAGCAAAAATGAAGCTTTCTTT. Translation gives CASSRGMTGSKRSKNEAFF.

J is TRBJ2-5 and V is TRBV5-4; 12 positions agree with TRBD2. The J segment lost 10 bases and the V segment lost 3 bases, leaving 13 bases of the junction unmatched. The CDR3 loop spans 16 amino acids. CDR1 and CDR2 (germline): SGHNT, YYREEE (reference sequence). This CDR3 is CASSSLAGGRRGGQYF. The CDR3 DNA sequence: TGTGCCAGCAGCTCACTAGCGGGGGGCCGCAGAGGGGGCCAGTACTTC.

This clonotype was seen at least ten times. The rearrangement uses TRBV7-6 and TRBJ1-2; 9 bases agree with TRBD1. Germline trimming cut 5 bases from V and 2 bases from J; bases unmatched to any gene: 6. CDR1 and CDR2 from the germline V gene are SGHVS and FNYEAQ. The CDR3 runs 15 residues. CDR3 bases: TGTGCCAGCAGCCCAGGAGGACAGGGGAACTATGGCTACACCTTC. This codes for CASSPGGQGNYGYTF. Using reference TRBV7-6 and TRBJ1-2 for the parts outside the CDR3, the full variable domain is GAGVSQSPRYKVTKRGQDVALRCDPISGHVSLYWYRQALGQGPEFLTYFNYEAQQDKSGLPNDRFSAERPEGSISTLTIQRTEQRDSAMYRCASSPGGQGNYGYTFGSGTRLTVV.

Only a few counts were recorded for this clonotype. The CDR3 sequence: CASSRDRGDRRNTEAFF. CDR3 coding DNA: TGTGCCAGCAGCCGCGACAGGGGCGATAGGCGGAACACTGAAGCTTTCTTT. The rearrangement uses TRBV7-9 and TRBJ1-1; 8 bases map to TRBD1. J was trimmed by 1 base and V by 5 bases; bases with no gene match: 12. CDR3 length equals 17 residues. CDR1 and CDR2 from the germline V gene are SEHNR and FQNEAQ (reference sequence). Full variable domain (rest looked up from reference TRBV7-9 and TRBJ1-1): DTGVSQNPRHKITKRGQNVTFRCDPISEHNRLYWYRQTLGQGPEFLTYFQNEAQLEKSRLLSDRFSAERPKGSFSTLEIQRTEQGDSAMYLCASSRDRGDRRNTEAFFGQGTRLTVV.

The rearrangement joins TRBV7-9 to TRBJ2-2, with TRBD2 matching 7 bases. CDR3 length equals 12 residues. Per germline, CDR1 SEHNR and CDR2 FQNEAQ (reference sequence). The trim removed 6 bases at V and 6 bases at J, leaving 1 base unmatched. The CDR3 DNA follows: TGTGCCAGCAGTCGGGAGGCCGGGGAGCTGTTTTTT. It encodes CASSREAGELFF.

The chain combines TRBV19 with TRBJ2-7; a possible D gene is TRBD1 (6 bases). Germline values: CDR1 LNHDA, CDR2 SQIVND (reference sequence). Trimming removed 2 bases at V and 2 bases at J, with 7 bases between. The CDR3 consists of 13 residues. The CDR3 loop is CASSIRQAYEQYF. The CDR3 DNA follows: TGTGCCAGTAGTATACGACAGGCCTACGAGCAGTACTTC.

J is TRBJ1-2 and V is TRBV27, with a possible D match to TRBD1 (6 bases). Germline V gene lookup returns CDR1 MNHEY and CDR2 SMNVEV (reference sequence). The CDR3 runs 13 residues. Trimming left V 4 bases short and J 4 bases short, with 10 bases between. CDR3 sequence reads: CASSSDRRYGYTF. The DNA of the CDR3 is TGTGCCAGCAGTTCGGACAGACGCTATGGCTACACCTTC.

This clonotype has a count of ten or more. The chain combines TRBV6-1 with TRBJ2-7, with D maybe TRBD2 (5 bases). The CDR3 extends over 14 amino acids. Trimming took off 7 bases at V and 5 bases at J, with 18 bases between the two ends. Germline V CDR1 and CDR2: MNHNS, SASEGT. As DNA, the CDR3 is TGTGCCAGCACTAGGACCGGGAATTGGAACGAGCAGTACTTC. It translates to CASTRTGNWNEQYF.

This clonotype has ten or more counts. V gene TRBV28 combines with J gene TRBJ2-1; 12 bases map to TRBD2. J lost 9 bases, V lost 1 base, and 10 bases had no gene match. This CDR3 comprises 17 residues. Germline V gene sequence: CDR1 MDHEN, CDR2 SYDVKM. The CDR3 sequence: CASSLFDLAGGPGEQFF. The CDR3 bases are TGTGCCAGCAGTTTATTTGACCTAGCGGGAGGGCCGGGTGAGCAGTTCTTC.

The chain joins TRBV19 to TRBJ2-4; the D call may be TRBD1 or TRBD2 (6 bases each). The ends were cut back, 0 bases at V and 3 bases at J, with 18 bases in the middle. CDR3 length: 18 residues. Germline CDR1 reads LNHDA; CDR2 reads SQIVND (reference sequence). The CDR3 DNA follows: TGTGCCAGTAGTATAGATCGTACCGGGGGCGAGAACAAAAACATTCAGTACTTC. The encoded protein is CASSIDRTGGENKNIQYF.

This chain uses TRBV5-1 with TRBJ2-7; TRBD1 aligns across 8 bases. J gave up 0 bases and V 3 bases, and 11 bases lay outside the gene matches. Germline V gene data show CDR1 as SGHRS and CDR2 as YFSETQ. This CDR3 is 17 amino acids long. The CDR3 spells CASSSPAGTGSSYEQYF. CDR3 nucleotides: TGCGCCAGCAGCTCACCAGCCGGGACAGGTAGCTCCTACGAGCAGTACTTC.

V gene TRBV10-3 combines with J gene TRBJ2-4; no clear D gene. Germline loops: CDR1 ENHRY, CDR2 SYGVKD. Trimming left V 3 bases short and J 0 bases short, with 3 bases between. This CDR3 spans 13 amino acids. For the CDR3, the DNA is TGTGCCATCAGTGAACTAGCCAAAAACATTCAGTACTTC. It codes for CAISELAKNIQYF.